This T cell receptor beta chain was observed in a study of spatial heterogeneity in lung cancer. Study conclusions and caveats: Tracking of tumor mutation counts was seen in expanded intratumoral alpha and beta TCR counts.

In this sample, this clonotype turned up many times. Its antigen is not known. Time point: sample taken at primary tumor resection. TCRdb processed the 5' RACE reads anew with MiXCR; each CDR3 protein has one entry. The sample lists 8,000 or so distinct CDR3 sequences, 5% to 6% occurring once. Germline V gene lookup returns CDR1 MNHEY and CDR2 SVGEGT. This CDR3 has 14 amino acids. Trimming took off 4 bases at V and 4 bases at J, with 12 bases between the two ends. The rearrangement uses TRBV6-2 or TRBV6-3 and TRBJ2-3; D uncertain. The source of this sequence is a male donor with early-stage non-small cell lung cancer. This specimen consisted of lung tumor tissue, obtained at surgery. The CDR3 loop reads CASSLVFRADTQYF. CDR3 DNA: TGTGCCAGCAGTTTGGTCTTCCGGGCAGATACGCAGTATTTT.